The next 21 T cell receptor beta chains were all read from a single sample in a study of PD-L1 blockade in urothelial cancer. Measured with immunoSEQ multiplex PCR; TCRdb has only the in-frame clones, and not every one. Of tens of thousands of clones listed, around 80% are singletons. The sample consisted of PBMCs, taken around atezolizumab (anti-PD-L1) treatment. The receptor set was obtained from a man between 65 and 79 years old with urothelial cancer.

The CDR3 nucleotides read TGTGCCAGTAGTGAACAGGGTGGGGGCAATCAGCCCCAGCATTTT. It specifies CASSEQGGGNQPQHF. The chain combines TRBV19 with TRBJ1-5; D possibly corresponds to TRBD1 (6 bases). There are 15 residues in the CDR3. Germline loops: CDR1 LNHDA, CDR2 SQIVND (reference sequence). The V end lost 5 bases, the J end lost 2 bases, and 13 bases lay between the germline ends.

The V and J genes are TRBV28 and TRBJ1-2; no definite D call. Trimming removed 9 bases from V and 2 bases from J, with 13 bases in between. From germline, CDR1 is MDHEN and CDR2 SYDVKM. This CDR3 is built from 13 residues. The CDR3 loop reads CASYPRENYGYTF. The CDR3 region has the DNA TGTGCCAGTTACCCACGAGAAAACTATGGCTACACCTTC.

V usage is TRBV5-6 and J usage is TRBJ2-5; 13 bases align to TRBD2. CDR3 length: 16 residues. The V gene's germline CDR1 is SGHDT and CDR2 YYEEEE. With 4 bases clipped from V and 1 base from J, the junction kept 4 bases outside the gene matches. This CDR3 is CASSLGTSGVQETQYF. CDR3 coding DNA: TGTGCCAGCAGCCTCGGGACTAGCGGGGTCCAAGAGACCCAGTACTTC.

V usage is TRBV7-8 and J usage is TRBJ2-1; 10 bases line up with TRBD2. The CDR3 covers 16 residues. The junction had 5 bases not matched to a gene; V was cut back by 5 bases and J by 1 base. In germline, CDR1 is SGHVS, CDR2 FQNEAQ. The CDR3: CASSLFSGRSYNEQFF. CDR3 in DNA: TGTGCCAGCAGCCTTTTTAGCGGGAGGTCCTACAATGAGCAGTTCTTC.

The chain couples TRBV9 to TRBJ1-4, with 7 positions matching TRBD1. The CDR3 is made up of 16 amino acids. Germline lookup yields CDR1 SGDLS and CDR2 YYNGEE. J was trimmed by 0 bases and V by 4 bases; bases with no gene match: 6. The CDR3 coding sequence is TGTGCCAGCAGCCCTCGACAGGGCGCAACTAATGAAAAACTGTTTTTT. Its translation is CASSPRQGATNEKLFF.

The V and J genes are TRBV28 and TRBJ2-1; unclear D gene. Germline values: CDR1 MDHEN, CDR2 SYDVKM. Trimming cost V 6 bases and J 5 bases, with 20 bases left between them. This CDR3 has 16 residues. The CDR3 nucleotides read TGTGCCAGCAGCCCCTTAATCTATAAACGGGACAATGAGCAGTTCTTC. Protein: CASSPLIYKRDNEQFF.

The CDR3 nucleotides are TGTGCCAGCAACTCCGGGGGGGGCCAGACAGATACGCAGTATTTT. It yields the protein CASNSGGGQTDTQYF. This chain connects TRBV11-1 to TRBJ2-3, with 8 bases that match TRBD2. Germline assignment: CDR1 SGHAT and CDR2 FQDESV (reference sequence). This CDR3 is 15 amino acids long. J lost 3 bases, V lost 7 bases, and 9 bases had no gene match.

CDR3 nucleotide sequence: TGTGCCAGCTCACCCCCCGTGGGGAGCTACGAGCAGTACTTC. Residues: CASSPPVGSYEQYF. The chain couples TRBV18 to TRBJ2-7, with D perhaps TRBD2 (5 bases). The germline CDR1 and CDR2 sequences are KGHSH and LQKENI. This CDR3 is built from 14 residues. Deletions cut 3 bases from V and 3 bases from J, with 12 bases between.

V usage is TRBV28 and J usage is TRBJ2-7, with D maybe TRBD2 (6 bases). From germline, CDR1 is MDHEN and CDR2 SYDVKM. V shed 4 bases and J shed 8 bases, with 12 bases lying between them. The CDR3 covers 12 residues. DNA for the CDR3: TGTGCCAGCAGTTCAATCGGAGGGAAGCAGTACTTC. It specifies CASSSIGGKQYF.

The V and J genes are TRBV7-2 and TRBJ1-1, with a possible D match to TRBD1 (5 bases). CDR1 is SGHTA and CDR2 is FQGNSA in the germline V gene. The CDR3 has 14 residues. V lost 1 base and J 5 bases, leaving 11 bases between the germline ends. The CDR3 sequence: CASSLDQGRTEAFF. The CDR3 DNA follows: TGTGCCAGCAGCTTAGATCAGGGTAGAACTGAAGCTTTCTTT.

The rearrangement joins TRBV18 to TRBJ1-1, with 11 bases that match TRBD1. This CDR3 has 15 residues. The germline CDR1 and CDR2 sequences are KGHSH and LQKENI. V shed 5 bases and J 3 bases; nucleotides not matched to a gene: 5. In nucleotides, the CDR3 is TGTGCCAGCTCAACCGGACAGGGGGCACACACTGAAGCTTTCTTT. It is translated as CASSTGQGAHTEAFF.

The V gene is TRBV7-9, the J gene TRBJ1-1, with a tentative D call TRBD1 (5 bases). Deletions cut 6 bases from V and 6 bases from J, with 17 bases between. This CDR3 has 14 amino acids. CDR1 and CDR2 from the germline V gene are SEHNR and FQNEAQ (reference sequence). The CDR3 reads CASRPAPGLAEAFF. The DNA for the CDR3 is TGTGCCAGCAGACCAGCCCCGGGACTCGCTGAAGCTTTCTTT.

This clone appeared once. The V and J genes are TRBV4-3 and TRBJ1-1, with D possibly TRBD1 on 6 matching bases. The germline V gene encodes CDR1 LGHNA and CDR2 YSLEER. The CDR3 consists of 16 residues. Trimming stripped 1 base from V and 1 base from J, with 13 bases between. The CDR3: CASSQGMGASNTEAFF. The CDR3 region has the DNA TGCGCCAGCAGCCAAGGGATGGGGGCATCGAACACTGAAGCTTTCTTT.

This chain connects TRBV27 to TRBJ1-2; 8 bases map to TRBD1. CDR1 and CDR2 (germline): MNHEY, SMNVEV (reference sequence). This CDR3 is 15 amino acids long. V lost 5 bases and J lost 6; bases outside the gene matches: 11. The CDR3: CASSPQSTGVDGYTF. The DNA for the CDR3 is TGTGCCAGCAGTCCCCAGTCGACAGGGGTGGATGGCTACACCTTC.

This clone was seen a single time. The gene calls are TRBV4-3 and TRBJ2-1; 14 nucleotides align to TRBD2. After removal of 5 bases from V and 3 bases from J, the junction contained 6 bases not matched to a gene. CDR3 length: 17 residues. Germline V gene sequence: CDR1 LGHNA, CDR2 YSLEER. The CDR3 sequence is CASSDGTSGSVYNEQFF. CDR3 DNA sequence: TGCGCCAGCAGCGACGGGACTAGCGGGAGTGTCTACAATGAGCAGTTCTTC.

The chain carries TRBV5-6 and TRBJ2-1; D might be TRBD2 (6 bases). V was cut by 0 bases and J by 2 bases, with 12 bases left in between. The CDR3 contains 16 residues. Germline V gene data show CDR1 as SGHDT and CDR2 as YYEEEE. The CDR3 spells CASSLEIGEAYNEQFF. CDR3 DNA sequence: TGTGCCAGCAGCTTGGAAATAGGGGAGGCCTACAATGAGCAGTTCTTC.

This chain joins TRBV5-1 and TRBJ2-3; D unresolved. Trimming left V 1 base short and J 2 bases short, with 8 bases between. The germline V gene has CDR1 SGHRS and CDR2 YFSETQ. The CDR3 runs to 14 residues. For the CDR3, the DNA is TGCGCCAGCAGCTTGTGGCAAATCACAGATACGCAGTATTTT. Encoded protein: CASSLWQITDTQYF.

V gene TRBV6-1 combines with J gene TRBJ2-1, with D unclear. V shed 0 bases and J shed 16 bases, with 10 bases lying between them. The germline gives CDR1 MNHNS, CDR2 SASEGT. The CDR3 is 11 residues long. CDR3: CASSEARDHFF. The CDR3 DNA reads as TGTGCCAGCAGTGAAGCTAGAGATCACTTCTTC.

The CDR3 region is CASSPDYRGSEQYF. CDR3 DNA: TGTGCCAGCAGCCCGGACTACCGGGGCTCCGAGCAGTACTTC. The chain joins TRBV7-8 to TRBJ2-7; D is perhaps TRBD2 (6 bases). The CDR3 runs to 14 residues. The germline V and J ends were trimmed by 5 bases and 6 bases, with 17 bases remaining between them. Per the germline V gene, CDR1 is SGHVS and CDR2 is FQNEAQ.

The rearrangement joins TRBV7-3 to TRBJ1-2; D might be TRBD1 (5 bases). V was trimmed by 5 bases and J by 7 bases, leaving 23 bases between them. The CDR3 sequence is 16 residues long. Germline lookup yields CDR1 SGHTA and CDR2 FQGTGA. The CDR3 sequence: CASSQGPLLGQGGYTF. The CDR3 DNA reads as TGTGCCAGCAGCCAAGGTCCCTTACTGGGGCAGGGTGGCTACACCTTC. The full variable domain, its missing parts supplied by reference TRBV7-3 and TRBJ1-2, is GAGVSQTPSNKVTEKGKYVELRCDPISGHTALYWYRQSLGQGPEFLIYFQGTGAADDSGLPNDRFFAVRPEGSVSTLKIQRTERGDSAVYLCASSQGPLLGQGGYTFGSGTRLTVV.

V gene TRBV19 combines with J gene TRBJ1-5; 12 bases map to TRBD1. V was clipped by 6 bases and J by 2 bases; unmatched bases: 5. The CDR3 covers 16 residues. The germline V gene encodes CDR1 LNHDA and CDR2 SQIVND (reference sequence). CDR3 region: CASRGQGALGNQPQHF. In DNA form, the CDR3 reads TGTGCCAGTAGGGGACAGGGGGCTCTTGGCAATCAGCCCCAGCATTTT. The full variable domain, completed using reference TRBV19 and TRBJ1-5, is DGGITQSPKYLFRKEGQNVTLSCEQNLNHDAMYWYRQDPGQGLRLIYYSQIVNDFQKGDIAEGYSVSREKKESFPLTVTSAQKNPTAFYLCASRGQGALGNQPQHFGDGTRLSIL.